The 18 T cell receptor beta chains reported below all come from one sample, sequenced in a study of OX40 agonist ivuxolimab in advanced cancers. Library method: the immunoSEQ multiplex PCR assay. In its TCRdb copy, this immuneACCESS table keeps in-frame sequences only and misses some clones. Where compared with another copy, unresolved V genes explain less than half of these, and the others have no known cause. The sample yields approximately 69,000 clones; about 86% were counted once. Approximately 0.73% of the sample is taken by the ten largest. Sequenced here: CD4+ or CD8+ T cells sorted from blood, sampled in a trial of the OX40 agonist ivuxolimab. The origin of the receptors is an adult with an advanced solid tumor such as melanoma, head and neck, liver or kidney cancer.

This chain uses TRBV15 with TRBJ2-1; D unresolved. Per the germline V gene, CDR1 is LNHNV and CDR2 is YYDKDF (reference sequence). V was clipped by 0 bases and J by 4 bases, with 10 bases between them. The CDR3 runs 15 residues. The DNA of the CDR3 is TGTGCCACCAGCAGAGAGTCGGGCAGTTACAATGAGCAGTTCTTC. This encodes CATSRESGSYNEQFF. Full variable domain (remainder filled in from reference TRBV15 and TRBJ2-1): DAMVIQNPRYQVTQFGKPVTLSCSQTLNHNVMYWYQQKSSQAPKLLFHYYDKDFNNEADTPDNFQSRRPNTSFCFLDIRSPGLGDTAMYLCATSRESGSYNEQFFGPGTRLTVL.

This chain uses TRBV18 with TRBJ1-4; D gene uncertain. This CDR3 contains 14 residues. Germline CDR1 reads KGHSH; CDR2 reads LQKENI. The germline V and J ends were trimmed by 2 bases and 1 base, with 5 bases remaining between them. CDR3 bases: TGTGCCAGCTCACCAGGGGAAACTAATGAAAAACTGTTTTTT. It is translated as CASSPGETNEKLFF.

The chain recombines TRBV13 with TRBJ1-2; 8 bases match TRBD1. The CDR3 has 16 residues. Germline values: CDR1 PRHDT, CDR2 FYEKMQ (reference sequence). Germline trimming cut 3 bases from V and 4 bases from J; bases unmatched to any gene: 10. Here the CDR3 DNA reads TGTGCCAGCAGCTTTGGTCGCAGGGGGCGCGTCTATGGCTACACCTTC. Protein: CASSFGRRGRVYGYTF.

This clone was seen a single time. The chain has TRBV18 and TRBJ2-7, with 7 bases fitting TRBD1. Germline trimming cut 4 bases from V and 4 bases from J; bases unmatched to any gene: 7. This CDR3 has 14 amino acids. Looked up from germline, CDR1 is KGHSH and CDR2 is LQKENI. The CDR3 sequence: CASSLTTGKYEQYF. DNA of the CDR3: TGTGCCAGCTCACTCACGACAGGGAAGTACGAGCAGTACTTC.

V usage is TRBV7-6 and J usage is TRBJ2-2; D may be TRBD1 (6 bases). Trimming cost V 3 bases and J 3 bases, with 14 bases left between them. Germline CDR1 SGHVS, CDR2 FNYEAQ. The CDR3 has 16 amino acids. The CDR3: CASSFAGDPDTGELFF. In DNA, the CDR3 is TGTGCCAGCAGCTTTGCAGGGGACCCCGACACCGGGGAGCTGTTTTTT. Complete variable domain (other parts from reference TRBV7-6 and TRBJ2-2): GAGVSQSPRYKVTKRGQDVALRCDPISGHVSLYWYRQALGQGPEFLTYFNYEAQQDKSGLPNDRFSAERPEGSISTLTIQRTEQRDSAMYRCASSFAGDPDTGELFFGEGSRLTVL.

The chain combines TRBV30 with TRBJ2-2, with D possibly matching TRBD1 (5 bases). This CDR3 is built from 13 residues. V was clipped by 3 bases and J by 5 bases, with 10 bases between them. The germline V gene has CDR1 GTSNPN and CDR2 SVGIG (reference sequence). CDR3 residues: CAWSPQGTGELFF. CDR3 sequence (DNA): TGTGCCTGGAGCCCCCAGGGAACCGGGGAGCTGTTTTTT. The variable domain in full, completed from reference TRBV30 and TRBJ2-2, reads SQTIHQWPATLVQPVGSPLSLECTVEGTSNPNLYWYRQAAGRGLQLLFYSVGIGQISSEVPQNLSASRPQDRQFILSSKKLLLSDSGFYLCAWSPQGTGELFFGEGSRLTVL.

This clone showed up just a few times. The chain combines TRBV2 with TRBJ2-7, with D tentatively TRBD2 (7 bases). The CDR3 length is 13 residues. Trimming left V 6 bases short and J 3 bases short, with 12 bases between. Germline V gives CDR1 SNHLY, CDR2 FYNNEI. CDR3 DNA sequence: TGTGCCAGCAGGTCGGGGGGCGACTACGAGCAGTACTTC. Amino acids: CASRSGGDYEQYF.

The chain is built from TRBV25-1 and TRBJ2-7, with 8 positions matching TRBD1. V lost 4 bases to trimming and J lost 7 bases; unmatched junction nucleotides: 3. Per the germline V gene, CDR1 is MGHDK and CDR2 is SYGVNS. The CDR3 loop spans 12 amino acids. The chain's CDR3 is CASSVTGVEQYF. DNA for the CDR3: TGTGCCAGCAGTGTGACAGGGGTTGAGCAGTACTTC.

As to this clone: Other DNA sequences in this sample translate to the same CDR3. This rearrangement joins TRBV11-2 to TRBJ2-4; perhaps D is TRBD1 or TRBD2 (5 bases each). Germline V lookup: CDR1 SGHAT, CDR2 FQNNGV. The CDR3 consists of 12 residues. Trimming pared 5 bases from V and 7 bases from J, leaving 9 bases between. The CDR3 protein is CASSRGGNIQYF. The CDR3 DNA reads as TGTGCCAGCAGCAGGGGCGGGAACATTCAGTACTTC.

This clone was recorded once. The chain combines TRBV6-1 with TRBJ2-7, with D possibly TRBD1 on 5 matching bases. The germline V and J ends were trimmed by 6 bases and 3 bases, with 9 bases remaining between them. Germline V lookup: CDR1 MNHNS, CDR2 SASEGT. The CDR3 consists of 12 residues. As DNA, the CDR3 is TGTGCCAGCAGGACAGAAGTCTACGAGCAGTACTTC. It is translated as CASRTEVYEQYF.

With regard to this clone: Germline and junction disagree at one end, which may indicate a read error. As DNA, the CDR3 is TGTGCCACCAGCAGAGGGGACGTTCTGGCCTCCTCCTTT. This encodes CATSRGDVLASSF. The chain uses TRBV15 and TRBJ1-1, with TRBD1 as a possible D gene (5 bases). This CDR3 spans 13 amino acids. From germline, CDR1 is LNHNV and CDR2 YYDKDF (reference sequence). The variable domain in full, completed from reference TRBV15 and TRBJ1-1, reads DAMVIQNPRYQVTQFGKPVTLSCSQTLNHNVMYWYQQKSSQAPKLLFHYYDKDFNNEADTPDNFQSRRPNTSFCFLDIRSPGLGDTAMYLCATSRGDVLASSFGQGTRLTVV.

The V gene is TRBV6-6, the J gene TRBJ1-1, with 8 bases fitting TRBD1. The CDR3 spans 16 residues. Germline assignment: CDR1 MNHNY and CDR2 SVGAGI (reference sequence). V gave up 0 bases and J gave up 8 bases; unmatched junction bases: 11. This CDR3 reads CASSYSLQRTGKEAFF. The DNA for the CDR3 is TGTGCCAGCAGTTACTCCCTTCAGAGGACAGGGAAGGAAGCTTTCTTT.

CDR3 sequence (DNA): TGCGCCAGCAGCCAAGACCCCGGACTAGTTGCCACAGATACGCAGTATTTT. This gives the protein CASSQDPGLVATDTQYF. The chain uses TRBV4-3 and TRBJ2-3; 7 bases line up with TRBD2. Looked up from germline, CDR1 is LGHNA and CDR2 is YSLEER. Trimming cost V 0 bases and J 2 bases; bases outside gene matches: 8. The CDR3 runs 17 residues.

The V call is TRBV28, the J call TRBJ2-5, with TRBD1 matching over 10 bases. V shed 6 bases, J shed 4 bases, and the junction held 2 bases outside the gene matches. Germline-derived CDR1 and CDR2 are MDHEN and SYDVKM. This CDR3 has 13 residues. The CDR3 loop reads CASRTGGLETQYF. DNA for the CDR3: TGTGCCAGCAGGACAGGGGGCTTAGAGACCCAGTACTTC.

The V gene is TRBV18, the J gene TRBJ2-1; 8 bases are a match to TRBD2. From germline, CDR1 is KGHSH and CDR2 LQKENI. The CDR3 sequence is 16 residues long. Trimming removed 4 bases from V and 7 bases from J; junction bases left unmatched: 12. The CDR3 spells CASSLYAGGIQNEQFF. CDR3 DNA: TGTGCCAGCTCACTGTATGCGGGGGGCATACAGAATGAGCAGTTCTTC.

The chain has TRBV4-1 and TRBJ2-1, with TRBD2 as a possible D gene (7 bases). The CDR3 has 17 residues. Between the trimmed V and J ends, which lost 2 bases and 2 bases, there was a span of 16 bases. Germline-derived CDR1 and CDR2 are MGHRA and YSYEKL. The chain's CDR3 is CASSQIRGAETYNEQFF. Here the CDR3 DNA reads TGCGCCAGCAGCCAAATCCGGGGGGCGGAAACCTACAATGAGCAGTTCTTC.

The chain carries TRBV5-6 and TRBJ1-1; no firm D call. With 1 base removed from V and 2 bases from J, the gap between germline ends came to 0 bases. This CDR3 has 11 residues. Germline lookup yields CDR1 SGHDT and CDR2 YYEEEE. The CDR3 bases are TGTGCCAGCAGCTTGAACACTGAAGCTTTCTTT. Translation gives CASSLNTEAFF.

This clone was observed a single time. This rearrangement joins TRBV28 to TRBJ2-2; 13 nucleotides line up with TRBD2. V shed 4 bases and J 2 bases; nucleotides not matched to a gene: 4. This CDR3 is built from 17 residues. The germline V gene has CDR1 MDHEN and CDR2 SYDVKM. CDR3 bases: TGTGCCAGCAGTTACTCGGGACTAGCGGGAAACACCGGGGAGCTGTTTTTT. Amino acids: CASSYSGLAGNTGELFF. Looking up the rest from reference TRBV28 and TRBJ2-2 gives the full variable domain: DVKVTQSSRYLVKRTGEKVFLECVQDMDHENMFWYRQDPGLGLRLIYFSYDVKMKEKGDIPEGYSVSREKKERFSLILESASTNQTSMYLCASSYSGLAGNTGELFFGEGSRLTVL.